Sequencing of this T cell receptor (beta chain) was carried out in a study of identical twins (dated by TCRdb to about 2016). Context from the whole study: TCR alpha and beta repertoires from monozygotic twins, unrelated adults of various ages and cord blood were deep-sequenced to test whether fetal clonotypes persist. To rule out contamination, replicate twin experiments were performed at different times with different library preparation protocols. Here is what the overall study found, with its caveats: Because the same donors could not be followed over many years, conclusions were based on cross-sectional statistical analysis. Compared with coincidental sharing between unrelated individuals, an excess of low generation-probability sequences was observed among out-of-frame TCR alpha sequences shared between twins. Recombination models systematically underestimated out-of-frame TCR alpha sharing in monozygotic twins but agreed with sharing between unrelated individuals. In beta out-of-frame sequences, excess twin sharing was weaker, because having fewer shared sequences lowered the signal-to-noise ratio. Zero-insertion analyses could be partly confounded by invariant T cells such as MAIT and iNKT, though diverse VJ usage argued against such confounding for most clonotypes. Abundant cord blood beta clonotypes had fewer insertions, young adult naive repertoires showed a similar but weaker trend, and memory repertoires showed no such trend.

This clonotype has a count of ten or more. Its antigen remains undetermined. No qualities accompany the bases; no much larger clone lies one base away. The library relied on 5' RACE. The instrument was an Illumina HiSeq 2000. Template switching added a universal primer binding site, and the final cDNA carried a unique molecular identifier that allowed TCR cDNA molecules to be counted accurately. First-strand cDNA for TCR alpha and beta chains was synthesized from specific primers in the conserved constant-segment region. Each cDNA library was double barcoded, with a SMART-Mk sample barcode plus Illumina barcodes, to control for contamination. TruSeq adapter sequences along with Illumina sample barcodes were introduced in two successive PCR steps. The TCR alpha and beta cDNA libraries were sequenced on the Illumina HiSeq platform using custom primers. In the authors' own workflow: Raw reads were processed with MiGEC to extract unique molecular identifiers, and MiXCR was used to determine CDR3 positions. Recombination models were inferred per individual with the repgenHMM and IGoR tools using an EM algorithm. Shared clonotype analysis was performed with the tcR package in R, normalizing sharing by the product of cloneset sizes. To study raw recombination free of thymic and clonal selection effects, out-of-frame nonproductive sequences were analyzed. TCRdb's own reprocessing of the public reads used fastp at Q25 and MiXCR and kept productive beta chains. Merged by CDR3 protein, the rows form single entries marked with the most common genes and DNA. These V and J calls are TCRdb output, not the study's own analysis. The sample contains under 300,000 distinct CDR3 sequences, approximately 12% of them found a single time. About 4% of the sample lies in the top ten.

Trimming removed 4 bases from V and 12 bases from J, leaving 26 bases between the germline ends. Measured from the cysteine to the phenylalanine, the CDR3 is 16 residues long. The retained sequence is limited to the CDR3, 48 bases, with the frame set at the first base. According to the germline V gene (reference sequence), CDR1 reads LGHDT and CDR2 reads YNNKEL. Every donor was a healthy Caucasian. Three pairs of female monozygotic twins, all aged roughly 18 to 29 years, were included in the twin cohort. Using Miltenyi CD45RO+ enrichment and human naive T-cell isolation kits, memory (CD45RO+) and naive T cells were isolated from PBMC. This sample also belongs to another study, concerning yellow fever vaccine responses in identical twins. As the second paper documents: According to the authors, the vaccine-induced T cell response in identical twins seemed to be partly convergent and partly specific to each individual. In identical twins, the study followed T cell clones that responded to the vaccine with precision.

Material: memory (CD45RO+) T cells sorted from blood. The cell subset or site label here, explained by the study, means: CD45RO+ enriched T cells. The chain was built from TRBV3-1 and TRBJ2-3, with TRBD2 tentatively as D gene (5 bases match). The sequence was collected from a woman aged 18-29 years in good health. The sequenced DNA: TGTGCCAGCAGCCTTTCTGCGTCAGGCACCGTGGAGGCTCAGTATTTT. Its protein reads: CASSLSASGTVEAQYF.